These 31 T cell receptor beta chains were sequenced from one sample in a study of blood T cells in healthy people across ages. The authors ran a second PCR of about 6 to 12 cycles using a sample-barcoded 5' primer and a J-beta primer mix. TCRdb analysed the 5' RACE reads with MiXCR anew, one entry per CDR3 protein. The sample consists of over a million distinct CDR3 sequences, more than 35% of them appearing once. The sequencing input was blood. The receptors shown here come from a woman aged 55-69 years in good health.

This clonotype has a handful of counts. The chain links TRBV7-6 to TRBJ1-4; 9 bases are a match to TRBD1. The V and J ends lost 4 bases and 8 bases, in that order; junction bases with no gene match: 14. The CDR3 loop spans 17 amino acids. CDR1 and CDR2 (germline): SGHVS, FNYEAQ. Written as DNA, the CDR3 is TGTGCCAGCAGCTCGCCGGGGACAGGGCGAAATCAAGAAAAACTGTTTTTT. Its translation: CASSSPGTGRNQEKLFF.

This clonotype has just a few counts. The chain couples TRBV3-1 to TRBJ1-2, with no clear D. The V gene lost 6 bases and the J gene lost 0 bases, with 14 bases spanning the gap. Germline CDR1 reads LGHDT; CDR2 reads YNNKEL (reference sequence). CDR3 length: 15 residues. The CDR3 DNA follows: TGTGCCAGCAGTCCAATACAGCGAGCTAACTATGGCTACACCTTC. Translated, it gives CASSPIQRANYGYTF. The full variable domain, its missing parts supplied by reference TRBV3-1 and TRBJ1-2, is DTAVSQTPKYLVTQMGNDKSIKCEQNLGHDTMYWYKQDSKKFLKIMFSYNNKELIINETVPNRFSPKSPDKAHLNLHINSLELGDSAVYFCASSPIQRANYGYTFGSGTRLTVV.

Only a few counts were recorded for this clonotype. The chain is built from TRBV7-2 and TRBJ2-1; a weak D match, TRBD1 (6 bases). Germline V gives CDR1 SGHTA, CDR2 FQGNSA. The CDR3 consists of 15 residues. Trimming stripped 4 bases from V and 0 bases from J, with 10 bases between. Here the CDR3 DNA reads TGTGCCAGCAGCTCGGCCAGGGGCTCCTACAATGAGCAGTTCTTC. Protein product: CASSSARGSYNEQFF.

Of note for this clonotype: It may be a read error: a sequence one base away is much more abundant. CDR3: CSAIGDYTGDSNQPQHF. The CDR3 DNA sequence: TGCAGTGCCATAGGGGATTACACGGGGGATAGCAATCAGCCCCAGCATTTT. The rearrangement uses TRBV20-1 and TRBJ1-5; tentatively, D is TRBD1 (5 bases). Germline V gene lookup returns CDR1 DFQATT and CDR2 SNEGSKA (reference sequence). The ends were cut back, 6 bases at V and 0 bases at J, with 21 bases in the middle. The CDR3 runs 17 residues.

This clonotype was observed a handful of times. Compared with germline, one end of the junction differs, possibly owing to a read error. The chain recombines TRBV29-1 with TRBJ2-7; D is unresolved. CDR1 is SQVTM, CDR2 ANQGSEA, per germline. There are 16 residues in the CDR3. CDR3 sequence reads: CSVEATPGRPAYEQYF. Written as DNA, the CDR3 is TGCAGCGTCGAAGCCACACCGGGCCGTCCCGCGTACGAGCAGTACTTC.

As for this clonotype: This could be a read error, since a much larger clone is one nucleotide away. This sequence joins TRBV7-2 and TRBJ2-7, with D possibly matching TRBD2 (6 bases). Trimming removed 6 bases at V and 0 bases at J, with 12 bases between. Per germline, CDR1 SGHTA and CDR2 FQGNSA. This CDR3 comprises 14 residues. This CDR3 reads CASSLWEDSYEQYF. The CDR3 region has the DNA TGTGCCAGCAGTTTATGGGAGGACTCCTACGAGCAGTACTTC. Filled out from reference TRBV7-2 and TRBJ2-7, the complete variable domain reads GAGVSQSPSNKVTEKGKDVELRCDPISGHTALYWYRQSLGQGLEFLIYFQGNSAPDKSGLPSDRFSAERTGGSVSTLTIQRTQQEDSAVYLCASSLWEDSYEQYFGPGTRLTVT.

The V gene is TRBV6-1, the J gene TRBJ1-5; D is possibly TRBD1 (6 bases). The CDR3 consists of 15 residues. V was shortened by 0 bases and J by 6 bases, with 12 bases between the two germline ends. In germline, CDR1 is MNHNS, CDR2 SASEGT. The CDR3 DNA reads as TGTGCCAGCAGTGAAGCAGGGGGACTTTTTCAGCCCCAGCATTTT. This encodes CASSEAGGLFQPQHF.

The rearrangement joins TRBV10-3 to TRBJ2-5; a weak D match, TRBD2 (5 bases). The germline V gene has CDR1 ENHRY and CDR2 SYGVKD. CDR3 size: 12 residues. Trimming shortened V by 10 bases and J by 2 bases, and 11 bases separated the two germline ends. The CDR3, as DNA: TGTGCCACCAGAGGGTCACAAGAGACCCAGTACTTC. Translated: CATRGSQETQYF.

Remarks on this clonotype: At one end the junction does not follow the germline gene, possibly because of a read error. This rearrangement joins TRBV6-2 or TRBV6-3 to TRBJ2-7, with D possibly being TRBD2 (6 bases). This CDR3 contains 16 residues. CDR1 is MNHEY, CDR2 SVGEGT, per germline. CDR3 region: CASSYSVADGSHEQYF. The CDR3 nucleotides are TGTGCCAGCAGTTACTCAGTAGCGGACGGCTCCCACGAGCAGTACTTC.

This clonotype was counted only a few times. The CDR3, as DNA: TGCAGTGCTAGAGTCCTAGCGGGAGGGTTCTATGAGCAGTACTTC. It translates to CSARVLAGGFYEQYF. This chain uses TRBV20-1 with TRBJ2-5; 12 bases agree with TRBD2. J gave up 11 bases and V 1 base, and 11 bases lay outside the gene matches. The V gene's germline CDR1 is DFQATT and CDR2 SNEGSKA (reference sequence). The CDR3 length is 15 residues.

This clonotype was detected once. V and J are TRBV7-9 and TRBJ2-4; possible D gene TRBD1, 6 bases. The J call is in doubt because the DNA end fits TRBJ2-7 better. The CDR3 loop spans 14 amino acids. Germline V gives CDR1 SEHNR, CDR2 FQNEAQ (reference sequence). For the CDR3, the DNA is TGTGCCAGCAGCTTAGGGGACACACGCTACGAGCAGTACTTC. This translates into CASSLGDTRYEQYF.

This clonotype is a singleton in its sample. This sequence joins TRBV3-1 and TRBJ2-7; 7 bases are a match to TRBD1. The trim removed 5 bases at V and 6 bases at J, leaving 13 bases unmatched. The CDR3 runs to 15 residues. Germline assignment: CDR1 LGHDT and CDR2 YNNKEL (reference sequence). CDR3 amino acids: CASSIKQGRVSEQYF. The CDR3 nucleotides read TGTGCCAGCAGCATCAAACAGGGGAGAGTTAGCGAGCAGTACTTC.

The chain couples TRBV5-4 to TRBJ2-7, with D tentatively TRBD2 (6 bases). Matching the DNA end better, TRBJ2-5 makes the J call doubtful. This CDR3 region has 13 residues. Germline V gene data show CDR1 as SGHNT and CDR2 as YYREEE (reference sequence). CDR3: CASSNGLKETQYF. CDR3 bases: TGTGCCAGCAGCAACGGACTAAAGGAGACCCAGTACTTC.

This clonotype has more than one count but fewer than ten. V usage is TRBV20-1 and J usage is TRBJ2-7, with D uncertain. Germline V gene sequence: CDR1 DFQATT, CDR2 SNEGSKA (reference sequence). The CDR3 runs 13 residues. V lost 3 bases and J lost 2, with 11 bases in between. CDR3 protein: CSASHLGTYEQYF. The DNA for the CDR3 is TGCAGTGCTAGTCACCTTGGGACCTACGAGCAGTACTTC.

The CDR3 loop is CASKLIVLPGQGETGYTF. The CDR3 coding sequence is TGTGCCAGCAAGCTAATTGTTCTACCGGGACAGGGAGAAACTGGCTACACCTTC. This chain connects TRBV7-6 to TRBJ1-2, with 9 bases identical to TRBD1. From germline, CDR1 is SGHVS and CDR2 FNYEAQ. The CDR3 consists of 18 residues. J lost 7 bases, V lost 7 bases, and 22 bases had no gene match.

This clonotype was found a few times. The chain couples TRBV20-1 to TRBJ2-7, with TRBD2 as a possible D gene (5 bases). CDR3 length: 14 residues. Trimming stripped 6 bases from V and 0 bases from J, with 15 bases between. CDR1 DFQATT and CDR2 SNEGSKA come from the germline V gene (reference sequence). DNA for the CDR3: TGCAGTGCCCCTCTACGACTAAGCTCCTACGAGCAGTACTTC. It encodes CSAPLRLSSYEQYF.

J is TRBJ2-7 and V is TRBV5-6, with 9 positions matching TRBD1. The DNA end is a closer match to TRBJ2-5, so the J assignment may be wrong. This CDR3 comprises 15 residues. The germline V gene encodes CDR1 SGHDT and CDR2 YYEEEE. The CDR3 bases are TGTGCCAGCAACTGGGACAGGGACGGTCGGGAGACCCAGTACTTC. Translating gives CASNWDRDGRETQYF.

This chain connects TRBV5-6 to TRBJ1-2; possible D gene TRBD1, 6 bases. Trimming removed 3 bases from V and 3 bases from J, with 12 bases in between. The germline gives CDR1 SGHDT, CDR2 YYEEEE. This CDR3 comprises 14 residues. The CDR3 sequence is CASSWTTGYYGYTF. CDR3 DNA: TGTGCCAGCAGCTGGACGACAGGTTACTATGGCTACACCTTC.

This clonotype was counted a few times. CDR3 in amino acids: CASSQDLSTGEYNEQFF. CDR3 in DNA: TGTGCCAGCAGCCAAGATCTTTCAACAGGCGAGTACAATGAGCAGTTCTTC. The chain links TRBV3-1 to TRBJ2-1, with D maybe TRBD1 (5 bases). Between the trimmed V and J ends, which lost 0 bases and 4 bases, there was a span of 16 bases. CDR1 is LGHDT, CDR2 YNNKEL, per germline (reference sequence). This CDR3 spans 17 amino acids.

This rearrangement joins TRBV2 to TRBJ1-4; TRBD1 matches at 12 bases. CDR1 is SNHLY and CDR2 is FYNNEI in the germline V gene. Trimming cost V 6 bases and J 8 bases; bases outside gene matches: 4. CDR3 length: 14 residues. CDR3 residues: CASSKGQGAEKLFF. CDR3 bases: TGTGCCAGCAGCAAGGGACAGGGGGCAGAAAAACTGTTTTTT. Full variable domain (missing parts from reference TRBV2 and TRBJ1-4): EPEVTQTPSHQVTQMGQEVILRCVPISNHLYFYWYRQILGQKVEFLVSFYNNEISEKSEIFDDQFSVERPDGSNFTLKIRSTKLEDSAMYFCASSKGQGAEKLFFGSGTQLSVL.

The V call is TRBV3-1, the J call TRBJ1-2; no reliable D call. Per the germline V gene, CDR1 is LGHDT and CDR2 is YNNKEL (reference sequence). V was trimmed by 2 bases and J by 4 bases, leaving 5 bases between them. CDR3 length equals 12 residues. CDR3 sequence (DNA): TGTGCCAGCAGCCAAAGACTCTATGGCTACACCTTC. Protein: CASSQRLYGYTF.

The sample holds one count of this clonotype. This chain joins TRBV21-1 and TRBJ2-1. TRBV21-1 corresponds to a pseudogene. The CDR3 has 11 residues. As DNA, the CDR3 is TGTGCCAGCAGCAAAAGGGATGAGCAGTTCTTC. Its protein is CASSKRDEQFF.

DNA for the CDR3: TGTGCCAGCAGTTTACCCGTACAGGGGGCTTACTATGGCTACACCTTC. Translation gives CASSLPVQGAYYGYTF. The rearrangement uses TRBV28 and TRBJ1-2, with TRBD1 matching over 9 bases. The CDR3 is 16 amino acids. Germline lookup yields CDR1 MDHEN and CDR2 SYDVKM. V was clipped by 2 bases and J by 3 bases; unmatched bases: 7.

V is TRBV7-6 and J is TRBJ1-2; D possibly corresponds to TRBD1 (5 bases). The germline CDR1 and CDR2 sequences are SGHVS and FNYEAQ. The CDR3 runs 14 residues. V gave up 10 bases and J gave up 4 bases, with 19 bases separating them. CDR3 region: CATGPVDRSYGYTF. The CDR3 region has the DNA TGTGCCACCGGCCCCGTCGACAGATCCTATGGCTACACCTTC. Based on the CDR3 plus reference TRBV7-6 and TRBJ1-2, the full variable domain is GAGVSQSPRYKVTKRGQDVALRCDPISGHVSLYWYRQALGQGPEFLTYFNYEAQQDKSGLPNDRFSAERPEGSISTLTIQRTEQRDSAMYRCATGPVDRSYGYTFGSGTRLTVV.

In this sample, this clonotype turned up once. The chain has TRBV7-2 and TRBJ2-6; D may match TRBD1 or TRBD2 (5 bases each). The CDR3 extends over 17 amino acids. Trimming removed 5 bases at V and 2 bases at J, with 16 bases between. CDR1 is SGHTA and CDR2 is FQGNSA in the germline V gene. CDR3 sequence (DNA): TGTGCCAGCAGCATACGGGGCCCCCGAGCTGGGGCCAACGTCCTGACTTTC. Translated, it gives CASSIRGPRAGANVLTF. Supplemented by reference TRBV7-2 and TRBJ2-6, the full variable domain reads GAGVSQSPSNKVTEKGKDVELRCDPISGHTALYWYRQSLGQGLEFLIYFQGNSAPDKSGLPSDRFSAERTGGSVSTLTIQRTQQEDSAVYLCASSIRGPRAGANVLTFGAGSRLTVL.

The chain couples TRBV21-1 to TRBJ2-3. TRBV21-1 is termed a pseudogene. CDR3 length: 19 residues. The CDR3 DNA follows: TGTGCCAGCAGCAAAAAAGAAAGGTTTGAGGTAATGTGCACAGATACGCAGTATTTT. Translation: CASSKKERFEVMCTDTQYF.

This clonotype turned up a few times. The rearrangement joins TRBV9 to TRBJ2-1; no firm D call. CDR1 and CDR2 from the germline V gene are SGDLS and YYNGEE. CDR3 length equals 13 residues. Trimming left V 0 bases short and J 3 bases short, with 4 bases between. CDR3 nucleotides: TGTGCCAGCAGCGTAGGCATCTACAATGAGCAGTTCTTC. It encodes CASSVGIYNEQFF. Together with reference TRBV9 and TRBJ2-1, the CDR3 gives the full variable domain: DSGVTQTPKHLITATGQRVTLRCSPRSGDLSVYWYQQSLDQGLQFLIQYYNGEERAKGNILERFSAQQFPDLHSELNLSSLELGDSALYFCASSVGIYNEQFFGPGTRLTVL.

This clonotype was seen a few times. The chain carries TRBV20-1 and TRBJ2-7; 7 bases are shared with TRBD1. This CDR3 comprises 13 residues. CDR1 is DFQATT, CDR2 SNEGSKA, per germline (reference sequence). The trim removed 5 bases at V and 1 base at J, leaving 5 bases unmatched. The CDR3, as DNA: TGCAGTGCTCCCGGGACAGCGTCCTACGAGCAGTACTTC. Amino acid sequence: CSAPGTASYEQYF.

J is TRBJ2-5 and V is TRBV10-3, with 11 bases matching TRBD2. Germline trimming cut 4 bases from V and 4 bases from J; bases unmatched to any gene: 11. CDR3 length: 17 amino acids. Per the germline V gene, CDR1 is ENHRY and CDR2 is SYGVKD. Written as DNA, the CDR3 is TGTGCCATCAGTGTAGGGACTAGCGGAGTGGGCTCAGAGACCCAGTACTTC. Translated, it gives CAISVGTSGVGSETQYF.

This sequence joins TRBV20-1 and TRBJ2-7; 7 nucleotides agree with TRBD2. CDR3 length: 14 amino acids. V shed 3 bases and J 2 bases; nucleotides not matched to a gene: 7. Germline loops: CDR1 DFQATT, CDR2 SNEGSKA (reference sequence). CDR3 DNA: TGCAGTGCTAGTAGCAGCGGGACGACCTACGAGCAGTACTTC. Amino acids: CSASSSGTTYEQYF.

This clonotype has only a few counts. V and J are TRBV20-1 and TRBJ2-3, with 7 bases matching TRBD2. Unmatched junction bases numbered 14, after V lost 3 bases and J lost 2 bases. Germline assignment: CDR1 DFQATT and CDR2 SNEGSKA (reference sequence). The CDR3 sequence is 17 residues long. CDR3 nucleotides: TGCAGTGCTAGGGCCCTACGAGGGACTACACACACAGATACGCAGTATTTT. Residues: CSARALRGTTHTDTQYF.